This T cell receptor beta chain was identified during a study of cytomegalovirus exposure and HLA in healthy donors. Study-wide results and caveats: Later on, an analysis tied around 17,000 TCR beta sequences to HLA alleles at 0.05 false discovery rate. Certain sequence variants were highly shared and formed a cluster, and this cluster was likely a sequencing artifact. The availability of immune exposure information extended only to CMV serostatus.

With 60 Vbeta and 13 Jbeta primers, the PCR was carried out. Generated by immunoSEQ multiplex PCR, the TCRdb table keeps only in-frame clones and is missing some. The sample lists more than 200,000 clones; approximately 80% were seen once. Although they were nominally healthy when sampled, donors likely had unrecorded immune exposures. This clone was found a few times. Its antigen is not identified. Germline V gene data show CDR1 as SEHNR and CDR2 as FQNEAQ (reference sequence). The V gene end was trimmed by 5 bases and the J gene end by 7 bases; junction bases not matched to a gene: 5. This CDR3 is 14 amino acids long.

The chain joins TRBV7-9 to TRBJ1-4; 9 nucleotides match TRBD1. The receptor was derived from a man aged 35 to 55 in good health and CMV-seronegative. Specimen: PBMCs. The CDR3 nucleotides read TGTGCCAGCAGCAAGGGACAGGGTGGTGAAAAACTGTTTTTT. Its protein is CASSKGQGGEKLFF.